The rows below give T cell receptor beta chains drawn from one sample of a study of a mutant IDH1 vaccine in newly diagnosed glioma. Profiling relied on immunoSEQ multiplex PCR, and the TCRdb table lists in-frame clones only, not all of them. The sample yields under 70,000 clones, 84% seen once. Their cognate antigens are unknown. The sample here was PBMCs, taken from a glioma patient whose treatment included an IDH1 peptide vaccine. The receptor set was obtained from a man in his late teens or twenties with glioma. Both conserved end residues are part of each CDR3. A D gene is named only where the DNA matches it firmly.

- TRBJ1-2 TRBV11-2 CASSSPQRISGYGYTF
- TRBJ1-2 TRBV19 CASSTLRQGNYGYTF
- TRBJ1-1 TRBV6-1 CASSDPVGENTEAFF
- TRBJ1-4 TRBV20-1 CSASLGEKLFF
- TRBJ1-2 TRBV18 CASSPGRMGGYTF
- TRBJ1-5 TRBV4-2 CASSQRGLNQPQHF
- TRBJ2-7 TRBV11-2 CASSLVGRSTGYEQYF
- TRBJ1-3 TRBV7-9 CASSPGTGNTIYF
- TRBJ2-7 TRBV5-6 CASSLQVYEQYF
- TRBJ2-2 TRBV5-4 CASSSGPQELFF
- TRBJ2-7 TRBV30 CAWRGFSYEQYF
TRBD1 TRBJ2-4 TRBV7-9 CASSPTFTGDDIQYF
- TRBJ1-5 TRBV30 CAWSVLRGRVQPQHF
- TRBJ2-7 TRBV11-2 CASSLVTQAYEQYF
TRBD1 TRBJ1-2 TRBV30 CAWSEGRGLRGYTF
- TRBJ2-7 TRBV28 CASSFMPSAGEQYF
- TRBJ1-1 TRBV18 CASSPGLNTEAFF
- TRBJ2-1 TRBV6-5 CASSYIVGSSYNEQFF
TRBD1 TRBJ1-2 TRBV5-4 CASSTGQVSGYTF
TRBD1 TRBJ1-4 TRBV2 CASGWTGAYEKLFF
- TRBJ1-3 TRBV19 CASSTRAPTGNTIYF
- TRBJ2-4 TRBV5-8 CASRGAGWGIQYF
- TRBJ1-1 TRBV6-6 CASRKTGNTEAFF
- TRBJ2-3 TRBV27 CASSAGTSLDTQYF
- TRBJ2-3 TRBV9 CASSPRDVVTDTQYF
- TRBJ1-4 TRBV25-1 CASGYGTPDYF
- TRBJ2-7 TRBV10-3 CAISESQSYEQYF
TRBD2 TRBJ2-1 TRBV7-8 CASSPGLADPLVF
TRBD1 TRBJ2-5 TRBV5-4 CASSWDSRETQYF
TRBD2 TRBJ2-7 TRBV28 CASTLRGVYEQYF
- TRBJ1-5 TRBV2 CASSSSYYQPQHF
- TRBJ1-3 TRBV9 CASSVDGGLSGNTIYF
- TRBJ1-5 TRBV5-8 CASSWGISGQPQHF
- TRBJ1-1 TRBV28 CASSLPAGTEAFF
TRBD1 TRBJ1-2 TRBV6-5 CASRGQGRDGYTF
- TRBJ2-2 TRBV6-5 CASSYSRGYGELFF
- TRBJ1-1 TRBV7-2 CASSEGAEAFF
- TRBJ1-1 TRBV7-9 CASSLEVNTEAFF